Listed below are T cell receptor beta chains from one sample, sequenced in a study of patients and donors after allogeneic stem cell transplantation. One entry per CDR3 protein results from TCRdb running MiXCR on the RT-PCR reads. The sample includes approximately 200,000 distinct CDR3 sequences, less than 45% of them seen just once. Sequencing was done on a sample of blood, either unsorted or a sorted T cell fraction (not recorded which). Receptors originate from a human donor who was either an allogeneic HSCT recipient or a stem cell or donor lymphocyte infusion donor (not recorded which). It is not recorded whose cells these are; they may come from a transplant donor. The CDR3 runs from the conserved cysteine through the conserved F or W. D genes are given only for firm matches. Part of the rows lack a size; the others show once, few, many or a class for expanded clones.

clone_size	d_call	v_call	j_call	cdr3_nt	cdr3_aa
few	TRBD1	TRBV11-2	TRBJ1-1	TGTGCCAGCAGCACCCGACAGGGAACGAACACTGAAGCTTTCTTT	CASSTRQGTNTEAFF
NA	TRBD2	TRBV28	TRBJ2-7	TGTGCCAGCAGTTTAGAGTCTAGCGGGAGTTACGAGCAGTACTTC	CASSLESSGSYEQYF
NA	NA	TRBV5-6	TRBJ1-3	TGTGCCAGCAGCTTGGACCCCAGGCGGGAGCGCTCTGGAAACACCATATATTTT	CASSLDPRRERSGNTIYF
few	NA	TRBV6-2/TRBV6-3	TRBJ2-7	TGTGCCAGCAGTTACCCCTCTGTGGGTTTAGACTACGAGCAGTACTTC	CASSYPSVGLDYEQYF
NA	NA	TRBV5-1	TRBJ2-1	TGCGCCAGCAGCTTGGGGGTTAATGAGCAGTTCTTC	CASSLGVNEQFF
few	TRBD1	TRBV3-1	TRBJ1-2	TGTGCCAGCAGCCTCACCGGGACAGGGGGCCCGAACTATGGCTACACCTTC	CASSLTGTGGPNYGYTF
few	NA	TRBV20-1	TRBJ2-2	TGCAGTGCTAGTCCCGAGGGACAGAACACCGGGGAGCTGTTTTTT	CSASPEGQNTGELFF
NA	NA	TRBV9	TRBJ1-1	TGTGCCAGCAGCACTAACCAGGGGACTGAAGCTTTCTTT	CASSTNQGTEAFF
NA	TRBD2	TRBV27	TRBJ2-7	TGTGCCAGCAGTTTCGTTCTGGCGGGAGAGAAGTACTTC	CASSFVLAGEKYF
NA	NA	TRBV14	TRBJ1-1	TGTGCCAGCAGCCAAGGATTTTTAGAGAGCACTGAAGCTTTCTTT	CASSQGFLESTEAFF
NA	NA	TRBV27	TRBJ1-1	TGTGCCAGCAGCACCAGGGGAGTGACTGAAGCTTTCTTT	CASSTRGVTEAFF
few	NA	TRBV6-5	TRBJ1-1	TGTGCCAGCAGTTCGGGCTTGGGTATGAACACTGAAGCTTTCTTT	CASSSGLGMNTEAFF
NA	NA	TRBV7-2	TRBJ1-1	TGTGCCAGCAGCTTCACGGGACGCACGAACACTGAAGCTTTCTTT	CASSFTGRTNTEAFF
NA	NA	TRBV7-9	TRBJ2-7	TGTGCCAGCAGCGCGCAGGGGACCCACTACGAGCAGTACTTC	CASSAQGTHYEQYF
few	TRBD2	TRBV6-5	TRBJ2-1	TGTGCCAGCAGTTACTTGGGACTAGCAGACGAGCAGTTCTTC	CASSYLGLADEQFF